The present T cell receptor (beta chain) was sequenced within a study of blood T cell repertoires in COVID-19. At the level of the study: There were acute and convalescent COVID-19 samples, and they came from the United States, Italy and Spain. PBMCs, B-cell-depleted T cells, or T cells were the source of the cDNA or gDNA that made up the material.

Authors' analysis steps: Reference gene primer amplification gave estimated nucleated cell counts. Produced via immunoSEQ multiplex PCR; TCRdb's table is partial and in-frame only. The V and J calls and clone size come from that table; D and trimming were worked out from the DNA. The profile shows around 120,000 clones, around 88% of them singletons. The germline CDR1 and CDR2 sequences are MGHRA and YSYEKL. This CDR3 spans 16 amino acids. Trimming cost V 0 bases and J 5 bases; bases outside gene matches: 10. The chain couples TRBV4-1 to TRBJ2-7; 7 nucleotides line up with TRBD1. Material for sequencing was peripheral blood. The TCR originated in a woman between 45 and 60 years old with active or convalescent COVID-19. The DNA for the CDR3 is TGCGCCAGCAGCCAAGATCAACAGGGGACGCGGCACGAGCAGTACTTC. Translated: CASSQDQQGTRHEQYF.